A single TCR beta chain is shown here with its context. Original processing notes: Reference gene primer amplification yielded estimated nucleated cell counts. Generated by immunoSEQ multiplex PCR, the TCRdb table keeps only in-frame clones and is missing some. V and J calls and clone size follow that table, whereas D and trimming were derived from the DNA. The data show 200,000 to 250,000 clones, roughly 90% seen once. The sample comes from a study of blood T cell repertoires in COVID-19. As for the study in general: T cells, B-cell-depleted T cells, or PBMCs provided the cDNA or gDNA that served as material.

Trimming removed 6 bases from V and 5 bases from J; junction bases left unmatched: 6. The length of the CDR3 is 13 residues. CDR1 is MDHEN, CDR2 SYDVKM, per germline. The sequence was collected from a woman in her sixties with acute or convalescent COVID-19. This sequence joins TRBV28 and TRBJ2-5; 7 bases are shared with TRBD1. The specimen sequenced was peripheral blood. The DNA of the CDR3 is TGTGCCAGCAGGGGACAGCCATCGGAGACCCAGTACTTC. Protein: CASRGQPSETQYF.